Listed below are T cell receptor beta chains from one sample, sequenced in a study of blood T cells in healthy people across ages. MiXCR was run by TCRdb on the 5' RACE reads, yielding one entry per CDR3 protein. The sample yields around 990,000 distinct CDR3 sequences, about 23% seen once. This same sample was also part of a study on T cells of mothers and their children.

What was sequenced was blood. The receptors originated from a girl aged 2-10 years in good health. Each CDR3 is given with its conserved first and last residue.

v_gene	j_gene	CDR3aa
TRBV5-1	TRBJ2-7	CASSVTAGGIYEQYF
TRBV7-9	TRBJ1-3	CASSPRTEEVSGNTIYF
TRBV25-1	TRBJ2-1	CASSELSGSYNEQFF
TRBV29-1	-	CSVDRSGTTSYEQFF
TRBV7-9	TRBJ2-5	CASSFMQETQYF
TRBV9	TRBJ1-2	CASSQLSTHGYTF
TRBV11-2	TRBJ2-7	CASSLYQDYTYEQYF
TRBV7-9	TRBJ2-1	CASSSFSVSYNEQFF
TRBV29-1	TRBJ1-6	CSVIDREGAGSPLHF
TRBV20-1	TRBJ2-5	CSARAILNQETQYF
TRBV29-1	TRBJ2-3	CSGRAGTGNTDTQYF
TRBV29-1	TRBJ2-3	CSTRLAGSTDTQYF
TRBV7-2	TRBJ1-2	CASSFPLGGTVDGYTF
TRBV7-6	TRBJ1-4	CASSPRRGEKLFF
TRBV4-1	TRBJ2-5	CASSQEPAEETQYF
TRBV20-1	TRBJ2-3	CSARGSATDTQYF
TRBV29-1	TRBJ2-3	CSARQGAGDTQYF
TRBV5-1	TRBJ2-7	CASGPGLPIEQYF
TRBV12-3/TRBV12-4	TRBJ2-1	CASSLQGGPYNEQFF
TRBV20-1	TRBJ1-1	CSAKDRHTEAFF
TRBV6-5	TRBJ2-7	CASSRGLAFYEQYF
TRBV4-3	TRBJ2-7	CASSQDAGGTLVREQYF
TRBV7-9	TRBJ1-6	CATTQGTTYNSPLHF
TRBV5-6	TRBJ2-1	CASRKTGVNEQFF
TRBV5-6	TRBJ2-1	CASSSGYSYNEQFF
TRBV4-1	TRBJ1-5	CASSPRLEQPQHF
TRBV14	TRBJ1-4	CASSQELAKGEKLFF
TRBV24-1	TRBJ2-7	CATGQGTDKQYF
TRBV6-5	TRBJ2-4	CASSPSTGDAKNIQYF
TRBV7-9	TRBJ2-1	CASSLGSVEQFF
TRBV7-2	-	CASSFYRGNEQYF
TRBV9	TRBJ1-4	CASSVATGTTNEKLFF
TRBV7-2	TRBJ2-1	CASSLEGSKFF
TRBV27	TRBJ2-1	CARTGHLIGNEQFF
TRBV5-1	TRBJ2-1	CASSFSTGSSYNEQFF
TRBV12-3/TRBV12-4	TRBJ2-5	CASRSGTPLRFF
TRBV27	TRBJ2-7	CASGSMGEQYF
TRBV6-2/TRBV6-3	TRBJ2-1	CASSPTSRSYNEQFF
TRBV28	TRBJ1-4	CASSFLGYEKLFF
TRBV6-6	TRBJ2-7	CASSWGFIYEQYF
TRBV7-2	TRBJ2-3	CASSLAAFTDTQYF
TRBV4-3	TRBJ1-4	CASSQDRLGLEKLFF
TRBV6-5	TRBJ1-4	CASSQYTGAHEKLFF